This T cell receptor beta chain was found in a study of T cells in Graves' hyperthyroidism and ophthalmopathy. The overall study: Upon initial diagnosis and before any treatment, peripheral blood was collected.

Template material for amplifying TCR beta CDR3 regions consisted of RNA transcripts. Initially, a first-round RT-PCR of the TCR CDR3 employed the HTBI primer set. TCRdb used MiXCR to reprocess the multiplex PCR reads, holding one entry per CDR3 protein. The sample lists under 350,000 distinct CDR3 sequences, 21% occurring once. Study-wide points: A 13 V-J model separated ophthalmopathy from stable hyperthyroidism. Ophthalmopathy onset followed model prediction by a median about 6.9 months.

Stable Graves' hyperthyroidism meant no ophthalmopathy progression within 18 months. There are many counts of this clonotype. The target antigen is unknown. V gave up 0 bases and J gave up 0 bases, with 8 bases separating them. This CDR3 region has 15 residues. Germline loops: CDR1 MNHEY, CDR2 SVGAGI. The receptor comes from a woman aged 50 to 60 with Graves' hyperthyroidism. The chain links TRBV6-5 to TRBJ1-1; no clear D gene. Sequencing was carried out using blood. Written as DNA, the CDR3 is TGTGCCAGCAGTTACTCTTACAGTCTGAACACTGAAGCTTTCTTT. Translating it yields CASSYSYSLNTEAFF.